This T cell receptor beta chain was sequenced in a study of T cell responses to AZD1222 COVID-19 vaccine. Study at large: Second-dose intervals near 4 or 12 weeks were combined.

In germline, CDR1 is DFQATT, CDR2 SNEGSKA (reference sequence). This CDR3 comprises 13 residues. V lost 3 bases and J 3 bases, leaving 11 bases between the germline ends. Assay used: immunoSEQ multiplex PCR; TCRdb lists only in-frame clones, some missing. This table has around 66,000 clones, 87% appearing once. The sequences come from peripheral blood, collected on day 0 of AZD1222 vaccination. The chain uses TRBV20-1 and TRBJ1-1; D is perhaps TRBD1 (6 bases). The origin of this receptor is an adult in good health. CDR3 sequence reads: CSASRDTHTEAFF. For the CDR3, the DNA is TGCAGTGCTAGTAGGGACACCCACACTGAAGCTTTCTTT.